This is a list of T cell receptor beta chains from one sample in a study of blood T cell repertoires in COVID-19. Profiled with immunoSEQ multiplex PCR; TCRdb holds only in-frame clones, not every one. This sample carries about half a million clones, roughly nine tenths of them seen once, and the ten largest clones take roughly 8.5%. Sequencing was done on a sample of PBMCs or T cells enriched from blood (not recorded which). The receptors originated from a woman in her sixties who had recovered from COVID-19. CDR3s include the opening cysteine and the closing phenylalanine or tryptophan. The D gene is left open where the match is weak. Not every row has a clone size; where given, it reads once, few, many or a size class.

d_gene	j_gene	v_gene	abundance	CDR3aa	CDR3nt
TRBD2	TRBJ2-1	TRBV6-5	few	CASSIAGGLNEQFF	TGTGCCAGCAGTATAGCGGGGGGGCTGAATGAGCAGTTCTTC
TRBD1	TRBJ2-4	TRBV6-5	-	CASRGQGASIQYF	TGTGCCAGCAGGGGACAGGGGGCCTCCATTCAGTACTTC
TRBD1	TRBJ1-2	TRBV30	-	CAWEPGQGTNYTF	TGTGCCTGGGAGCCGGGACAGGGGACTAACTACACCTTC
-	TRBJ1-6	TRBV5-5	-	CASSPLEGPTIPLHF	TGTGCCAGCAGCCCCCTGGAGGGACCGACGATACCCCTCCACTTT
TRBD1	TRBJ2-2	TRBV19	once	CATLRQGATNTGELFF	TGTGCCACCCTCAGACAGGGGGCAACGAACACCGGGGAGCTGTTTTTT
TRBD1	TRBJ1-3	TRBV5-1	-	CASSAGTGSGNTIYF	TGCGCCAGCAGCGCCGGGACAGGGTCTGGAAACACCATATATTTT
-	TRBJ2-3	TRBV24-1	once	CATSGGSRDTQYF	TGTGCCACCAGTGGAGGCTCTAGGGATACGCAGTATTTT
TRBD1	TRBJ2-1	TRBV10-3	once	CAITRGQGHNEQFF	TGTGCCATCACCAGAGGACAGGGTCACAATGAGCAGTTCTTC
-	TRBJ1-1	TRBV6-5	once	CASSYATRAFF	TGTGCCAGCAGTTACGCCACGCGGGCTTTCTTT
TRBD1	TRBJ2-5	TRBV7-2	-	CASSPYRGRIETQYF	TGTGCCAGCAGCCCATACAGGGGGCGGATAGAGACCCAGTACTTC
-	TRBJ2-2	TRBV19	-	CASRAGTENTGELFF	TGTGCCAGTAGGGCGGGGACAGAGAACACCGGGGAGCTGTTTTTT
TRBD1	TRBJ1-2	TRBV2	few	CASSEAWGQGASNYGYTF	TGTGCCAGCAGTGAAGCTTGGGGACAGGGGGCATCAAACTATGGCTACACCTTC
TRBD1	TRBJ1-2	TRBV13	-	CASSSVGQLANYGYTF	TGTGCCAGCAGCTCAGTGGGACAGTTAGCTAACTATGGCTACACCTTC
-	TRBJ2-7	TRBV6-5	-	CASSYSDSSYEQYF	TGTGCCAGCAGTTACTCGGACAGCTCCTACGAGCAGTACTTC
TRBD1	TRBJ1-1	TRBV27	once	CASSLYRGNTEAFF	TGTGCCAGCAGTTTGTACAGGGGGAACACTGAAGCTTTCTTT
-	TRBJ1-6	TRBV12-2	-	CASRLWDSLDNSPLHF	TGTGCAAGTCGCTTATGGGACAGCCTGGATAATTCACCCCTCCACTTT